This is a list of T cell receptor beta chains from one sample in a study of blood T cell repertoires in COVID-19. The assay was immunoSEQ multiplex PCR, and TCRdb's table has in-frame clones only and misses some. The table lists fewer than 350,000 clones, about 85% of them singletons. The sequencing sample was made of PBMCs or T cells enriched from blood (not recorded which). All receptors come from a woman between 45 and 65 years old who had recovered from COVID-19. Both conserved end residues are part of each CDR3. D genes are given only for firm matches. Rows give clone size only sometimes, using once, few, many, or a class for an expanded clone.

D: NA
V: TRBV11-2
J: TRBJ2-2
size: NA
length: 16
CDR3: CASSLSGRLYTGELFF
DNA: TGTGCCAGCAGCTTATCAGGAAGATTGTACACCGGGGAGCTGTTTTTT

D: NA
V: TRBV10-3
J: TRBJ1-1
size: NA
length: 14
CDR3: CAISEGGMNTEAFF
DNA: TGTGCCATCAGTGAAGGGGGAATGAACACTGAAGCTTTCTTT

D: TRBD1
V: TRBV5-1
J: TRBJ1-2
size: many
length: 14
CDR3: CASSRTGGSYGYTF
DNA: TGCGCCAGCAGCCGGACAGGGGGATCCTATGGCTACACCTTC

D: TRBD1
V: TRBV7-8
J: TRBJ1-4
size: NA
length: 13
CDR3: CASSRTGDEKLFF
DNA: TGTGCCAGCAGCCGGACAGGGGATGAAAAACTGTTTTTT

D: NA
V: TRBV5-1
J: TRBJ1-1
size: few
length: 14
CDR3: CASSLQEMNTEAFF
DNA: TGCGCCAGCAGCTTACAGGAGATGAACACTGAAGCTTTCTTT

D: TRBD1
V: TRBV19
J: TRBJ1-2
size: NA
length: 14
CDR3: CASSDRGHVYGYTF
DNA: TGTGCCAGTAGTGACAGGGGCCACGTCTATGGCTACACCTTC

D: NA
V: TRBV5-4
J: TRBJ1-3
size: few
length: 16
CDR3: CASSLDPGGRGNTIYF
DNA: TGTGCCAGCAGCTTGGATCCGGGAGGGAGAGGAAACACCATATATTTT

D: NA
V: TRBV11-3
J: TRBJ1-6
size: NA
length: 13
CDR3: CASSPNSYSPLHF
DNA: TGTGCCAGCAGCCCCAACTCATATTCACCCCTCCACTTT

D: TRBD2
V: TRBV5-1
J: TRBJ2-3
size: NA
length: 20
CDR3: CASSWGGLARLNRGTDTQYF
DNA: TGCGCCAGCAGCTGGGGGGGACTAGCCCGTCTTAATCGCGGCACAGATACGCAGTATTTT

D: TRBD1
V: TRBV29-1
J: TRBJ2-7
size: NA
length: 13
CDR3: CSARDSRAYEQYF
DNA: TGCAGCGCTAGGGACAGTCGCGCCTACGAGCAGTACTTC

D: NA
V: TRBV29-1
J: TRBJ1-4
size: few
length: 13
CDR3: CSVERQGGGKLFF
DNA: TGCAGCGTTGAAAGGCAGGGCGGTGGAAAACTGTTTTTT

D: NA
V: TRBV19
J: TRBJ1-1
size: NA
length: 15
CDR3: CASSIGRHMNTEAFF
DNA: TGTGCCAGTAGTATAGGTCGACATATGAACACTGAAGCTTTCTTT

D: NA
V: TRBV3-1/TRBV3-2
J: TRBJ2-3
size: NA
length: 12
CDR3: CASSLNTHTQYF
DNA: TGTGCCAGCAGCCTCAACACACATACGCAGTATTTT

D: TRBD2
V: TRBV19
J: TRBJ2-7
size: NA
length: 15
CDR3: CASSIVTSGSYEQYF
DNA: TGTGCCAGTAGTATTGTCACTAGCGGGAGCTACGAGCAGTACTTC

D: NA
V: TRBV11-2
J: TRBJ2-7
size: NA
length: 16
CDR3: CASSSGGTEITYEQYF
DNA: TGTGCCAGCAGCTCAGGGGGGACAGAAATCACCTACGAGCAGTACTTC

D: NA
V: TRBV30
J: TRBJ2-5
size: once
length: 12
CDR3: CAWRDSQETQYF
DNA: TGTGCCTGGAGGGACTCACAAGAGACCCAGTACTTC

D: TRBD1
V: TRBV4-1
J: TRBJ2-1
size: NA
length: 19
CDR3: CASSRYISTGAASYNEQFF
DNA: TGCGCCAGCAGCCGCTACATTTCGACAGGGGCGGCTTCCTACAATGAGCAGTTCTTC

D: TRBD1
V: TRBV24-1
J: TRBJ1-5
size: NA
length: 18
CDR3: CATSDFFSWTGDFKPQHF
DNA: TGTGCCACCAGTGATTTTTTTTCGTGGACAGGGGATTTCAAGCCCCAGCATTTT

D: TRBD1
V: TRBV28
J: TRBJ1-6
size: NA
length: 15
CDR3: CASRLGQGGNSPLHF
DNA: TGTGCCAGCAGGCTGGGACAGGGCGGTAATTCACCCCTCCACTTT

D: NA
V: TRBV5-4
J: TRBJ1-2
size: NA
length: 14
CDR3: CASSPSQGHYGYTF
DNA: TGTGCCAGCAGCCCATCTCAGGGGCACTATGGCTACACCTTC

D: TRBD1
V: TRBV18
J: TRBJ2-7
size: NA
length: 15
CDR3: CASSRGQKASYEQYF
DNA: TGTGCCAGCTCACGGGGACAGAAAGCCTCCTACGAGCAGTACTTC

D: NA
V: TRBV6-4
J: TRBJ2-4
size: NA
length: 15
CDR3: CASSEVASAKNIQYF
DNA: TGTGCCAGCAGTGAAGTCGCGTCAGCCAAAAACATTCAGTACTTC

D: NA
V: TRBV19
J: TRBJ1-1
size: NA
length: 13
CDR3: CASSASGALEAFF
DNA: TGTGCCAGTAGTGCCTCTGGGGCCCTTGAAGCTTTCTTT

D: NA
V: TRBV2
J: TRBJ2-7
size: NA
length: 15
CDR3: CASSDQGWGGNEQYF
DNA: TGTGCCAGCAGTGATCAGGGGTGGGGTGGCAACGAGCAGTACTTC

D: NA
V: TRBV27
J: TRBJ1-2
size: NA
length: 14
CDR3: CASSLKQGNYGYTF
DNA: TGTGCCAGCAGTTTAAAACAGGGCAACTATGGCTACACCTTC

D: NA
V: TRBV11-2
J: TRBJ2-7
size: NA
length: 15
CDR3: CASSFSAGRPQEQYF
DNA: TGTGCCAGCAGCTTTTCGGCAGGGCGGCCACAGGAGCAGTACTTC

D: TRBD2
V: TRBV27
J: TRBJ2-7
size: NA
length: 16
CDR3: CASSLFSSGSFYEQYF
DNA: TGTGCCAGCAGTTTATTTTCTAGCGGGAGCTTCTACGAGCAGTACTTC

D: TRBD1
V: TRBV27
J: TRBJ1-2
size: few
length: 17
CDR3: CASSKIRGTGTYYGYTF
DNA: TGTGCCAGCAGTAAAATACGGGGGACAGGGACCTACTATGGCTACACCTTC

D: TRBD2
V: TRBV2
J: TRBJ2-7
size: NA
length: 15
CDR3: CASSEQRGVFYEQYF
DNA: TGTGCCAGCAGTGAACAGCGGGGGGTTTTTTACGAGCAGTACTTC

D: TRBD1
V: TRBV28
J: TRBJ2-1
size: NA
length: 16
CDR3: CASSTHGTEYYNEQFF
DNA: TGTGCCAGCAGCACACACGGGACAGAGTATTACAATGAGCAGTTCTTC

D: NA
V: TRBV28
J: TRBJ2-7
size: NA
length: 12
CDR3: CASSPLRVEQYF
DNA: TGTGCCAGCAGTCCCCTCAGGGTCGAGCAGTACTTC

D: TRBD1
V: TRBV29-1
J: TRBJ1-5
size: NA
length: 14
CDR3: CSVAGTGINQPQHF
DNA: TGCAGCGTTGCGGGGACAGGGATCAATCAGCCCCAGCATTTT

D: NA
V: TRBV5-8
J: TRBJ1-1
size: NA
length: 14
CDR3: CASSLLGGDTEAFF
DNA: TGTGCCAGCAGCCTCCTGGGGGGGGATACTGAAGCTTTCTTT

D: NA
V: TRBV18
J: TRBJ2-5
size: NA
length: 13
CDR3: CASSSSVQETQYF
DNA: TGTGCCAGCTCCTCTAGCGTCCAAGAGACCCAGTACTTC

D: NA
V: TRBV28
J: TRBJ1-5
size: once
length: 13
CDR3: CASRSGFVEPQHF
DNA: TGTGCCAGCAGGTCAGGGTTTGTAGAGCCCCAGCATTTT

D: NA
V: TRBV6-2/TRBV6-3
J: TRBJ1-2
size: NA
length: 14
CDR3: CASSYGGPQNGYTF
DNA: TGTGCCAGCAGTTACGGGGGCCCTCAAAATGGCTACACCTTC

D: TRBD1
V: TRBV7-9
J: TRBJ1-4
size: NA
length: 14
CDR3: CASSNRDSDEKLFF
DNA: TGTGCCAGCAGCAACCGGGACAGTGATGAAAAACTGTTTTTT

D: NA
V: TRBV9
J: TRBJ2-1
size: NA
length: 12
CDR3: CASSRMYGEQFF
DNA: TGTGCCAGCAGCCGAATGTACGGTGAGCAGTTCTTC

D: TRBD2
V: TRBV11-3
J: TRBJ2-1
size: once
length: 15
CDR3: CASSFFGGSHNEQFF
DNA: TGTGCCAGCAGCTTTTTCGGGGGGTCCCACAATGAGCAGTTCTTC

D: TRBD2
V: TRBV10-2
J: TRBJ2-7
size: NA
length: 15
CDR3: CASSRPSGKTYEQYF
DNA: TGCGCCAGCAGTCGGCCTAGCGGGAAAACCTACGAGCAGTACTTC